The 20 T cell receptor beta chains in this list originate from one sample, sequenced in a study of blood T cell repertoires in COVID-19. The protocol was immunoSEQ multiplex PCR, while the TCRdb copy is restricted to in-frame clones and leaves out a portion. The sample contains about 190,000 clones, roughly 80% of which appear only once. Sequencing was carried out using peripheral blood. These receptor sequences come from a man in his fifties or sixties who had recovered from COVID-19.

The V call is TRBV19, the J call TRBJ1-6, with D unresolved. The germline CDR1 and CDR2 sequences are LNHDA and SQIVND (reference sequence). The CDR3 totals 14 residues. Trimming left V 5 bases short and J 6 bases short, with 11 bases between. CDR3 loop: CASSESGGNSPLHF. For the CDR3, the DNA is TGTGCCAGTAGTGAGTCGGGAGGTAATTCACCCCTCCACTTT.

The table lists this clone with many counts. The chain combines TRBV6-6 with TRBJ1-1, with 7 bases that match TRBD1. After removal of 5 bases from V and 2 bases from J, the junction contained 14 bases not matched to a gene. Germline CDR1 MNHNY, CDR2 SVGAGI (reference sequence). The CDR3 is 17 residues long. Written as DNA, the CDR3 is TGTGCCAGCAGTCAATACACTTGGGACAGACCTAACACTGAAGCTTTCTTT. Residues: CASSQYTWDRPNTEAFF.

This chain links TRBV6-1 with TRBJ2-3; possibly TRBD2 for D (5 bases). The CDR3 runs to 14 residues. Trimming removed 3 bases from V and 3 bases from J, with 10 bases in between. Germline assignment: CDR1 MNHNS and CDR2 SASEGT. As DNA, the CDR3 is TGTGCCAGCAGTGATGTAGCGATTACAGATACGCAGTATTTT. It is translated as CASSDVAITDTQYF.

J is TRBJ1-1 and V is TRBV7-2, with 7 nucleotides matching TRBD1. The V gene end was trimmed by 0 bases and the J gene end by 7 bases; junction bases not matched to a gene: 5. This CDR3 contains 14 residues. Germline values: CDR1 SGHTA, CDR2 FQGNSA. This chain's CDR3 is CASSLAGQGGEAFF. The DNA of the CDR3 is TGTGCCAGCAGCTTAGCCGGGCAGGGGGGTGAAGCTTTCTTT.

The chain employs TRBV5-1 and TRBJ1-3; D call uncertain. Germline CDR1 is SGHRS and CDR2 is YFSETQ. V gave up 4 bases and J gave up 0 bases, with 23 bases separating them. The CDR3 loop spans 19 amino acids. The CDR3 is CASSPVRSGILGSGNTIYF. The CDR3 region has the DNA TGCGCCAGCAGCCCCGTTAGGTCGGGGATCCTCGGCTCTGGAAACACCATATATTTT.

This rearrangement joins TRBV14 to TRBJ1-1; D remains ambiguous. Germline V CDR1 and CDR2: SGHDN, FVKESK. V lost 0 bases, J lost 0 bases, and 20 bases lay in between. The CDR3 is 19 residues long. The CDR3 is CASSQDMGRMNPLNTEAFF. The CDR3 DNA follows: TGTGCCAGCAGCCAAGATATGGGCCGGATGAACCCCCTGAACACTGAAGCTTTCTTT.

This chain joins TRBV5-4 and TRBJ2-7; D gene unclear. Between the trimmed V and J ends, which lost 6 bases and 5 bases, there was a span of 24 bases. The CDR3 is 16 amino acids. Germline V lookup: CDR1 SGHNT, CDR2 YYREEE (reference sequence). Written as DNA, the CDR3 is TGTGCCAGCACCAACCCCTCCCTGCGAACTATCGACGAGCAGTACTTC. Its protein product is CASTNPSLRTIDEQYF. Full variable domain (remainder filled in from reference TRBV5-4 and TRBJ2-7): ETGVTQSPTHLIKTRGQQVTLRCSSQSGHNTVSWYQQALGQGPQFIFQYYREEENGRGNFPPRFSGLQFPNYSSELNVNALELDDSALYLCASTNPSLRTIDEQYFGPGTRLTVT.

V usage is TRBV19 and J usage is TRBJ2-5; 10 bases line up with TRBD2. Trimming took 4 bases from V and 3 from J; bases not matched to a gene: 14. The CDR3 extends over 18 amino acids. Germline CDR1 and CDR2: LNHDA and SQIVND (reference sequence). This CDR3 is CASSKRGRAGGPEETQYF. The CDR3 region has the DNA TGTGCCAGTAGTAAGCGTGGTAGAGCGGGAGGGCCTGAAGAGACCCAGTACTTC.

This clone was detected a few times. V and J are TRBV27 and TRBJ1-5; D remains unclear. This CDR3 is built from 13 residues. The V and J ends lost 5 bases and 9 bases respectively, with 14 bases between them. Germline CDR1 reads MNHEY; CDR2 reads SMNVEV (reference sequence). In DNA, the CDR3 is TGTGCCAGCAGTCCTGACTACGCTCGGCCCCAGCATTTT. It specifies CASSPDYARPQHF.

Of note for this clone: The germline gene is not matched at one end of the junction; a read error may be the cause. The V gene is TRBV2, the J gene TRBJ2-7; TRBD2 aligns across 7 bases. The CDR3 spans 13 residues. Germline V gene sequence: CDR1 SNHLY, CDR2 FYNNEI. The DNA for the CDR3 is TGTGCCAGCAGTCTCCGTTCTGACAGCGAGGGACTATTC. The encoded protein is CASSLRSDSEGLF.

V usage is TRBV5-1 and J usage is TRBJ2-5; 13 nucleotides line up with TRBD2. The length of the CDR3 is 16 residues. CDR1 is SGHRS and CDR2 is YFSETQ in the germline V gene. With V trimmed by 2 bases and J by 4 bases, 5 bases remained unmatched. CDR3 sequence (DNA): TGCGCCAGCAGCTTTCGGACTAGCGGGAGTGGAGAGACCCAGTACTTC. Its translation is CASSFRTSGSGETQYF.

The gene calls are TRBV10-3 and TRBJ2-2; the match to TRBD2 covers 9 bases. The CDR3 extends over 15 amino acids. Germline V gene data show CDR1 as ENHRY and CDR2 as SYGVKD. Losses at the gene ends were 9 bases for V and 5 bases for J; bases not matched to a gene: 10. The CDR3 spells CAIGTSFLQTGELFF. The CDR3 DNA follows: TGTGCCATTGGGACTAGCTTTCTTCAAACCGGGGAGCTGTTTTTT.

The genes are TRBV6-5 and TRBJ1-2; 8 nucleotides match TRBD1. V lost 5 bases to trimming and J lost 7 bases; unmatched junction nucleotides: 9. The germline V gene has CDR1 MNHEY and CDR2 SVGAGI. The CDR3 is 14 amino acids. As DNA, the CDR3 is TGTGCCAGCAGTATTACAGGGGGGAAGATTGGCTACACCTTC. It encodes CASSITGGKIGYTF.

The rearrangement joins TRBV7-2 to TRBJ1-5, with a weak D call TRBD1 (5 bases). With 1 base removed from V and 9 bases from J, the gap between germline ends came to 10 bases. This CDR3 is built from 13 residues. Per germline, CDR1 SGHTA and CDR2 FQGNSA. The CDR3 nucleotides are TGTGCCAGCAGCTTAGACGGGGGTCGGCCCCAGCATTTT. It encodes CASSLDGGRPQHF.

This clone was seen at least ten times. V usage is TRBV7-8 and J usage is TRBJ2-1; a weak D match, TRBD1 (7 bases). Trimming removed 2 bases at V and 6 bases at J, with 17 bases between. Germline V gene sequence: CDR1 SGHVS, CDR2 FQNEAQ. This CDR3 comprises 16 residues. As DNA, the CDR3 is TGTGCCAGCAGCTTACGACTAGTACGGACAGGCAATGAGCAGTTCTTC. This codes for CASSLRLVRTGNEQFF.

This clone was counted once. CDR3 loop: CASRNAAGETQYF. Written as DNA, the CDR3 is TGTGCCAGCCGAAACGCCGCGGGAGAGACCCAGTACTTC. V usage is TRBV19 and J usage is TRBJ2-5, with a possible D match to TRBD2 (5 bases). The CDR3 covers 13 residues. Germline loops: CDR1 LNHDA, CDR2 SQIVND (reference sequence). With 9 bases removed from V and 4 bases from J, the gap between germline ends came to 15 bases.

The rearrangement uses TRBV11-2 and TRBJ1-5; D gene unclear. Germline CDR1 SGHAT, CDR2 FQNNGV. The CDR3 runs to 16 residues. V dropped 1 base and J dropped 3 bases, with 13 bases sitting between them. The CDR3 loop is CASSLVAGVVNQPQHF. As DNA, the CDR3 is TGTGCCAGCAGCTTAGTCGCCGGGGTCGTCAATCAGCCCCAGCATTTT.

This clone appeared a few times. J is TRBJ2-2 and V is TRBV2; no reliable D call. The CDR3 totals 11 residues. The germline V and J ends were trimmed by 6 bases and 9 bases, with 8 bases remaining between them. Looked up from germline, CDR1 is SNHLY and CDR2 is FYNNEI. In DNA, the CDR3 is TGTGCCAGCAGGACTTTCAGGGAGCTGTTTTTT. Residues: CASRTFRELFF.

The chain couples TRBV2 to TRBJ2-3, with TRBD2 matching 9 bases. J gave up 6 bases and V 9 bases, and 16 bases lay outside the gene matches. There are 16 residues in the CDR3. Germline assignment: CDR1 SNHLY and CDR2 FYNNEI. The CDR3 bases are TGTGCCAGTAAGACAGGTAGCGGGAGATCTTTCGATACGCAGTATTTT. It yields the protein CASKTGSGRSFDTQYF.

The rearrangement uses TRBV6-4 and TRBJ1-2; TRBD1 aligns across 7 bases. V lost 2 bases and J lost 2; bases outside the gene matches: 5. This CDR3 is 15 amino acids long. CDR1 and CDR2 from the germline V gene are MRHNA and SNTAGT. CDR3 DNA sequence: TGTGCCAGCAGTGACCATCCGACAGGGAACTATGGCTACACCTTC. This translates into CASSDHPTGNYGYTF.